The 30 T cell receptor beta chains in this list originate from one sample, sequenced in a study of blood T cell repertoires in COVID-19. Profiling relied on immunoSEQ multiplex PCR, and the TCRdb table lists in-frame clones only, not all of them. The sample records about 120,000 clones, about 80% being singletons. Specimen: peripheral blood. The receptors shown here come from a woman older than 75 with active or convalescent COVID-19.

The rearrangement uses TRBV14 and TRBJ2-5; TRBD2 matches 12 bases. This CDR3 is 21 amino acids long. Trimming took 0 bases from V and 7 from J; bases not matched to a gene: 21. Looked up from germline, CDR1 is SGHDN and CDR2 is FVKESK. The CDR3, as DNA: TGTGCCAGCAGCCAAGAGTGGTTAAGGACTAGCGGGACGCCCCCCCCGGGGACCCAGTACTTC. It specifies CASSQEWLRTSGTPPPGTQYF.

The rearrangement uses TRBV2 and TRBJ2-4; weak D call: TRBD1 (6 bases). Germline CDR1 reads SNHLY; CDR2 reads FYNNEI. Trimming took 0 bases from V and 4 from J, leaving 10 bases between them. This CDR3 contains 15 residues. CDR3 nucleotide sequence: TGTGCCAGCAGTGAAGCGCGTGGGACAAAAAACATTCAGTACTTC. This sequence encodes CASSEARGTKNIQYF.

A few counts support this clone. This rearrangement joins TRBV5-1 to TRBJ2-7; 9 bases match TRBD1. Germline lookup yields CDR1 SGHRS and CDR2 YFSETQ. Trimming at V came to 2 bases and at J to 1 base, leaving 4 bases not matched to a gene. The length of the CDR3 is 15 residues. The CDR3 reads CASSFGGTGSYEQYF. CDR3 in DNA: TGCGCCAGCAGCTTCGGCGGGACAGGGTCCTACGAGCAGTACTTC.

The chain is built from TRBV19 and TRBJ1-2; 9 bases match TRBD1. The CDR3 is made up of 15 amino acids. V was clipped by 3 bases and J by 4 bases; unmatched bases: 6. Germline CDR1 LNHDA, CDR2 SQIVND (reference sequence). CDR3 sequence reads: CASSIGQGKGYGYTF. In DNA, the CDR3 is TGTGCCAGTAGTATCGGACAGGGGAAGGGCTATGGCTACACCTTC.

The rearrangement uses TRBV29-1 and TRBJ2-5, with 9 bases matching TRBD1. CDR1 and CDR2 from the germline V gene are SQVTM and ANQGSEA. This CDR3 is 13 amino acids long. After removal of 6 bases from V and 7 bases from J, the junction contained 9 bases not matched to a gene. The CDR3 protein is CSVARTGAGTQYF. CDR3 in DNA: TGCAGCGTCGCCAGGACAGGGGCCGGGACCCAGTACTTC.

The J gene is TRBJ2-1, the V gene TRBV7-6; a weak D match, TRBD1 (6 bases). The CDR3 loop spans 16 amino acids. Germline V gene data show CDR1 as SGHVS and CDR2 as FNYEAQ. The ends were cut back, 2 bases at V and 2 bases at J, with 13 bases in the middle. The CDR3 is CASSLQSQGTYNEQFF. Written as DNA, the CDR3 is TGTGCCAGCAGCTTACAGAGTCAGGGGACCTACAATGAGCAGTTCTTC. Full variable domain (rest looked up from reference TRBV7-6 and TRBJ2-1): GAGVSQSPRYKVTKRGQDVALRCDPISGHVSLYWYRQALGQGPEFLTYFNYEAQQDKSGLPNDRFSAERPEGSISTLTIQRTEQRDSAMYRCASSLQSQGTYNEQFFGPGTRLTVL.

This clone was counted a single time. This chain links TRBV18 with TRBJ1-1; D call uncertain. The germline V gene has CDR1 KGHSH and CDR2 LQKENI. The length of the CDR3 is 15 residues. V lost 8 bases to trimming and J lost 2 bases, with 18 bases between them. In DNA form, the CDR3 reads TGTGCCAGCGGCCCTGCTGGCCGCCTTAACACTGAAGCTTTCTTT. Its protein is CASGPAGRLNTEAFF.

The gene calls are TRBV7-3 and TRBJ1-6, with 8 positions matching TRBD1. Germline V gene sequence: CDR1 SGHTA, CDR2 FQGTGA. Losses at the gene ends were 5 bases for V and 3 bases for J; bases not matched to a gene: 3. The CDR3 spans 15 residues. The DNA of the CDR3 is TGTGCCAGCAGCCCAGGACAGGGCTATAATTCACCCCTCCACTTT. Amino acids: CASSPGQGYNSPLHF.

The chain employs TRBV7-8 and TRBJ2-1; the match to TRBD2 covers 7 bases. The CDR3 totals 18 residues. Germline V lookup: CDR1 SGHVS, CDR2 FQNEAQ. The V segment lost 5 bases and the J segment 10 bases; nucleotides outside the gene matches: 23. This chain's CDR3 is CASSAAAARLAGMVEQFF. Written as DNA, the CDR3 is TGTGCCAGCAGCGCAGCCGCGGCGCGACTAGCTGGGATGGTAGAGCAGTTCTTC.

The chain employs TRBV6-5 and TRBJ1-2; tentatively, D is TRBD1 (5 bases). The CDR3 sequence is 13 residues long. The germline V gene has CDR1 MNHEY and CDR2 SVGAGI. Trimming removed 6 bases from V and 7 bases from J, with 15 bases in between. The CDR3 loop reads CASRATGLTGYTF. CDR3 nucleotides: TGTGCCAGCAGGGCAACAGGTTTGACTGGCTACACCTTC.

This chain links TRBV5-1 with TRBJ1-2; D is unclear. The CDR3 contains 13 residues. V shed 0 bases and J shed 7 bases, with 10 bases lying between them. Germline V gene sequence: CDR1 SGHRS, CDR2 YFSETQ. CDR3 residues: CASSLGETSGYTF. CDR3 bases: TGCGCCAGCAGCTTGGGGGAGACGTCTGGCTACACCTTC.

The rearrangement joins TRBV28 to TRBJ1-5, with a possible D match to TRBD1 (5 bases). Germline CDR1 reads MDHEN; CDR2 reads SYDVKM. V shed 4 bases and J shed 9 bases, with 13 bases lying between them. The CDR3 runs 13 residues. CDR3 DNA sequence: TGTGCCAGCAGTTCAGGGAAGGACCGGCCCCAGCATTTT. Protein: CASSSGKDRPQHF.

This clone was counted ten times or more. The rearrangement joins TRBV19 to TRBJ2-1, with a weak D call TRBD1 (6 bases). Germline-derived CDR1 and CDR2 are LNHDA and SQIVND (reference sequence). The CDR3 extends over 15 amino acids. V shed 5 bases and J shed 2 bases, with 13 bases lying between them. The CDR3 sequence: CASSRQVGTYNEQFF. The CDR3 nucleotides read TGTGCCAGTAGTCGACAGGTTGGGACCTACAATGAGCAGTTCTTC.

The V call is TRBV27, the J call TRBJ1-2, with D possibly TRBD1 on 6 matching bases. Trimming left V 4 bases short and J 3 bases short, with 9 bases between. Germline CDR1 and CDR2: MNHEY and SMNVEV (reference sequence). CDR3 length: 13 amino acids. CDR3 sequence (DNA): TGTGCCAGCAGTTCTCACAGGGACTATGGCTACACCTTC. Amino acid sequence: CASSSHRDYGYTF.

Only a few counts were recorded for this clone. J is TRBJ2-1 and V is TRBV9; D remains ambiguous. With 3 bases removed from V and 6 bases from J, the gap between germline ends came to 10 bases. The CDR3 covers 13 residues. Per the germline V gene, CDR1 is SGDLS and CDR2 is YYNGEE. CDR3 residues: CASSDDLGNEQFF. CDR3 sequence (DNA): TGTGCCAGCAGCGATGACTTGGGCAATGAGCAGTTCTTC.

The rearrangement uses TRBV5-4 and TRBJ2-7; 7 bases agree with TRBD2. Germline CDR1 reads SGHNT; CDR2 reads YYREEE (reference sequence). Losses at the gene ends were 4 bases for V and 5 bases for J; bases not matched to a gene: 27. The CDR3 has 20 amino acids. For the CDR3, the DNA is TGTGCCAGCAGCCCCTTTGGGGCTTTGGGCGAATGGCGGGAGTTCCACGAGCAGTACTTC. Amino acids: CASSPFGALGEWREFHEQYF.

This chain links TRBV6-6 with TRBJ1-2; 9 bases fit TRBD1. J lost 5 bases, V lost 7 bases, and 5 bases had no gene match. The CDR3 loop spans 13 amino acids. CDR1 and CDR2 from the germline V gene are MNHNY and SVGAGI (reference sequence). CDR3 in amino acids: CASTKTGGYGYTF. For the CDR3, the DNA is TGTGCCAGCACTAAGACAGGGGGGTATGGCTACACCTTC.

Only one count was recorded for this clone. The chain recombines TRBV29-1 with TRBJ2-6; D ambiguous. The CDR3 loop spans 13 amino acids. The V end lost 3 bases, the J end lost 1 base, and 4 bases lay between the germline ends. Germline lookup yields CDR1 SQVTM and CDR2 ANQGSEA. The CDR3 spells CSVDESGANVLTF. CDR3 nucleotide sequence: TGCAGCGTTGACGAGTCTGGGGCCAACGTCCTGACTTTC.

There are a few counts of this clone. This chain links TRBV3-1 (or the pseudogene TRBV3-2) with TRBJ2-2; no clear D gene. Germline V gene sequence: CDR1 LGHDT, CDR2 YNNKEL (reference sequence). V was shortened by 6 bases and J by 8 bases, with 13 bases between the two germline ends. This CDR3 has 13 amino acids. The CDR3: CASSLTNPGELFF. CDR3 in DNA: TGTGCCAGCAGTCTCACTAACCCTGGGGAGCTGTTTTTT.

This clone was seen ten or more times. This sequence joins TRBV7-2 and TRBJ1-2; the D gene is possibly TRBD1 (5 bases). The V and J ends lost 5 bases and 4 bases respectively, with 20 bases between them. This CDR3 spans 16 amino acids. Germline values: CDR1 SGHTA, CDR2 FQGNSA. As DNA, the CDR3 is TGTGCCAGCAGCGGAAGCTCGGGGGAGACTTTCTATGGCTACACCTTC. Protein sequence: CASSGSSGETFYGYTF.

This chain connects TRBV6-5 to TRBJ2-7; 7 bases line up with TRBD1. V shed 6 bases, J shed 1 base, and the junction held 6 bases outside the gene matches. Germline-derived CDR1 and CDR2 are MNHEY and SVGAGI. The CDR3 sequence is 14 residues long. The DNA of the CDR3 is TGTGCCAGCAGATGGGGGACAGTTTCCTACGAGCAGTACTTC. Translation gives CASRWGTVSYEQYF.

The rearrangement joins TRBV7-3 to TRBJ1-6; unclear D gene. The V gene lost 4 bases and the J gene lost 7 bases, with 8 bases spanning the gap. This CDR3 region has 13 residues. The germline V gene has CDR1 SGHTA and CDR2 FQGTGA. The CDR3 DNA follows: TGTGCCAGCAGCTCAGGCGGGAATTCACCCCTCCACTTT. It translates to CASSSGGNSPLHF.

The chain is built from TRBV7-6 and TRBJ1-4; 7 bases map to TRBD1. Germline V gene sequence: CDR1 SGHVS, CDR2 FNYEAQ. V dropped 5 bases and J dropped 3; count of bases not matched to a gene: 6. This CDR3 has 15 residues. DNA of the CDR3: TGTGCCAGCAGCGGCCAGCAGGGGGCTAATGAAAAACTGTTTTTT. It translates to CASSGQQGANEKLFF.

This chain links TRBV2 with TRBJ1-5, with D perhaps TRBD1 (6 bases). Germline V gene sequence: CDR1 SNHLY, CDR2 FYNNEI. The CDR3 loop spans 15 amino acids. V lost 4 bases and J lost 0, with 10 bases in between. The CDR3 loop is CASSGTEYSNQPQHF. The CDR3 nucleotides read TGTGCCAGCAGTGGGACAGAGTATAGCAATCAGCCCCAGCATTTT.

The J gene is TRBJ2-2, the V gene TRBV5-1; 7 nucleotides match TRBD2. The trim removed 0 bases at V and 1 base at J, leaving 3 bases unmatched. The CDR3 spans 16 residues. CDR1 is SGHRS and CDR2 is YFSETQ in the germline V gene. The CDR3 loop is CASSLVASGNTGELFF. DNA for the CDR3: TGCGCCAGCAGCTTGGTCGCTAGCGGGAACACCGGGGAGCTGTTTTTT.

This rearrangement joins TRBV7-8 to TRBJ2-1, with TRBD2 matching 11 bases. The trim removed 5 bases at V and 10 bases at J, leaving 13 bases unmatched. This CDR3 contains 16 residues. Germline values: CDR1 SGHVS, CDR2 FQNEAQ. CDR3 amino acids: CASSPTQGLAGGEQFF. CDR3 in DNA: TGTGCCAGCAGCCCCACCCAAGGACTAGCGGGTGGGGAGCAGTTCTTC.

The rearrangement links TRBV2 to TRBJ2-5, with 8 bases that match TRBD1. This CDR3 region has 14 residues. Germline V CDR1 and CDR2: SNHLY, FYNNEI. V lost 3 bases to trimming and J lost 2 bases; unmatched junction nucleotides: 2. CDR3 nucleotides: TGTGCCAGCAGTGACAGGGGGCTTCAAGAGACCCAGTACTTC. It yields the protein CASSDRGLQETQYF.

The count of this clone is one. The chain uses TRBV5-1 and TRBJ2-1, with 9 bases identical to TRBD1. The V segment lost 5 bases and the J segment 1 base; nucleotides outside the gene matches: 4. The CDR3 has 15 amino acids. The germline V gene encodes CDR1 SGHRS and CDR2 YFSETQ. The CDR3 region is CASRATGGSYNEQFF. Here the CDR3 DNA reads TGCGCCAGCAGAGCGACAGGGGGGTCCTACAATGAGCAGTTCTTC. The entire variable domain, with the rest obtained from reference TRBV5-1 and TRBJ2-1, is as follows: KAGVTQTPRYLIKTRGQQVTLSCSPISGHRSVSWYQQTPGQGLQFLFEYFSETQRNKGNFPGRFSGRQFSNSRSEMNVSTLELGDSALYLCASRATGGSYNEQFFGPGTRLTVL.

The sample holds a few counts of this clone. V is TRBV7-3 and J is TRBJ2-3; D gene unclear. V lost 0 bases to trimming and J lost 4 bases, with 5 bases between them. The CDR3 length is 13 residues. Germline-derived CDR1 and CDR2 are SGHTA and FQGTGA. Here the CDR3 reads CASSLTIADTQYF. In nucleotides, the CDR3 is TGTGCCAGCAGCTTAACCATAGCAGATACGCAGTATTTT.

This chain links TRBV18 with TRBJ2-1; D is ambiguous. The CDR3 has 17 amino acids. The V end was cut by 3 bases, the J end by 0 bases, with 15 bases between. Germline-derived CDR1 and CDR2 are KGHSH and LQKENI. The CDR3 reads CASSPRERAASYNEQFF. The CDR3 nucleotides are TGTGCCAGCTCACCCCGAGAGCGAGCCGCCTCCTACAATGAGCAGTTCTTC.